The T cell receptor (beta chain) under discussion was sequenced for a study of T cell responses to AZD1222 COVID-19 vaccine. On the study more broadly: Second-dose schedules of about 4 or about 12 weeks were combined.

General study points: Nearly half of spike-specific TCRs reportedly target unmutated variant regions. Most donors were white British and more were female, and clonal diversity was possibly underestimated. At 160-218 and 743-854, vaccine-associated CD4 TCRs were dominant, and they spanned spike.

Germline CDR1 is LNHDA and CDR2 is SQIVND (reference sequence). The CDR3 consists of 14 residues. V trimming: 2 bases; J trimming: 8 bases; junction bases outside the gene matches: 3. This clone occurred once. What it recognizes is unknown. Measured with immunoSEQ multiplex PCR; TCRdb has only the in-frame clones, and not every one. Found here are more than 150,000 clones, approximately 91% of them singletons; the top ten hold nearly 1%. Material: peripheral blood, obtained on day 0 of AZD1222 vaccination. This receptor was identified in an adult in good health. J is TRBJ1-6 and V is TRBV19, with 7 bases lining up with TRBD1. The CDR3 DNA reads as TGTGCCAGTAGTATAACAGGGGACGATTCACCCCTCCACTTT. This translates into CASSITGDDSPLHF. Full variable domain (rest looked up from reference TRBV19 and TRBJ1-6): DGGITQSPKYLFRKEGQNVTLSCEQNLNHDAMYWYRQDPGQGLRLIYYSQIVNDFQKGDIAEGYSVSREKKESFPLTVTSAQKNPTAFYLCASSITGDDSPLHFGNGTRLTVT.